A selection of T cell receptor beta chains follows, all from one sample in a study of neurological immune-mediated disorders. TCRdb called the 5' RACE reads again in MiXCR, with one record for every CDR3 protein. The table includes some 16,000 distinct CDR3 sequences, roughly 9% detected once. The sequencing input was CD8+ T cells from blood. The receptor set was obtained from a man in his forties or fifties in good health. Each CDR3 is given with its conserved first and last residue. D genes are given only for firm matches. Not every row has a clone size; where given, it reads once, few, many or a size class.

V	length	J	D	size	DNA	CDR3
TRBV4-2	17	TRBJ2-6	TRBD2	many	TGTGCCAGCAGCCATGATAGCGGGATGTCTGGGGCCAACGTCCTGACTTTC	CASSHDSGMSGANVLTF
TRBV29-1	14	TRBJ1-2	TRBD1	few	TGCAGCGCCGGGACAGGGGCTCCTGACTATGGCTACACCTTC	CSAGTGAPDYGYTF
TRBV7-9	14	TRBJ2-5	TRBD2	many	TGTGCCAGCAGCCCCCAGCGGGGACGGGAGACCCAGTACTTC	CASSPQRGRETQYF
TRBV7-2	17	TRBJ2-3	TRBD2	many	TGTGCCAGCAGCCACCGTAGCGGGAGGGCCAACGCAGATACGCAGTATTTT	CASSHRSGRANADTQYF
TRBV7-6	15	TRBJ2-2	TRBD1	many	TGTGCCAGCAGCTCGCAGGGGGCAGATACCGGGGAGCTGTTTTTT	CASSSQGADTGELFF
TRBV6-2/TRBV6-3	13	TRBJ2-5	NA	many	TGTGCCAGCGGATTAGGGGGTCCAGAGACCCAGTACTTC	CASGLGGPETQYF
TRBV7-9	15	TRBJ1-1	TRBD1	many	TGTGCCAGCAGCCGAGCGACAGGGGGGAACACTGAAGCTTTCTTT	CASSRATGGNTEAFF
TRBV27	13	TRBJ2-3	NA	NA	TGTGCCAGCAGTTTAGAAGGGCGTTCAACGCAGTATTTT	CASSLEGRSTQYF
TRBV10-3	14	TRBJ1-5	NA	many	TGTGCCATCAGTGAGACAGGGATCAATCAGCCCCAGCATTTT	CAISETGINQPQHF
TRBV5-1	13	TRBJ2-7	NA	many	TGCGCCAGCCATGCGGAGGAGGCCTACGAGCAGTACTTC	CASHAEEAYEQYF
TRBV20-1	17	TRBJ2-1	NA	many	TGCAGTGCTAGAGATTCCCGAGAAGTCTATGTAGAGAATGAGCAGTTCTTC	CSARDSREVYVENEQFF
TRBV5-6	14	TRBJ2-3	NA	many	TGTGCCAGCAGCTTGGCGGTGGGTCCAGATACGCAGTATTTT	CASSLAVGPDTQYF
TRBV24-1	16	TRBJ2-2	NA	many	TGTGCCACCAGTGATTTCCGAACAGGGAACACCGGGGAGCTGTTTTTT	CATSDFRTGNTGELFF
TRBV9	15	TRBJ2-2	NA	many	TGTGCCAGCAGCGTAGGGATGGTCGGGACCGGGGAGCTGTTTTTT	CASSVGMVGTGELFF
TRBV7-2	16	TRBJ2-3	TRBD2	many	TGTGCCAGCAGCTTGCAACTAGCGGGAGAAACAGATACGCAGTATTTT	CASSLQLAGETDTQYF
TRBV28	14	TRBJ1-2	NA	many	TGTGCCAGCAGTTTCGGGCAGGGCCTCTATGGCTACACCTTC	CASSFGQGLYGYTF
TRBV28	12	TRBJ2-3	NA	many	TGTGCCAGCAGCTACCGGGGTGATACGCAGTATTTT	CASSYRGDTQYF
TRBV21-1	14	TRBJ2-7	NA	many	TGTGCCAGCACCAGTACTAGCGCAACCTACGAGCAGTACTTC	CASTSTSATYEQYF
TRBV10-2	12	TRBJ2-7	NA	few	TGCGCCAGCAGTGACGGGCCCCACGAGCAGTACTTC	CASSDGPHEQYF
TRBV7-9	19	TRBJ2-2	TRBD1	many	TGTGCCAGCAGCTTTCCGAAGGACAGGAGCCCTATTAACACCGGGGAGCTGTTTTTT	CASSFPKDRSPINTGELFF
TRBV4-2	15	TRBJ2-7	TRBD2	medium-sized	TGTGCCAGCAGCCAAGAGACTAGCTGGACCTACGAGCAGTACTTC	CASSQETSWTYEQYF
TRBV5-1	15	TRBJ1-1	TRBD1	many	TGCGCCAGCAGTTATTTGACAGGGGAGGACACTGAAGCTTTCTTT	CASSYLTGEDTEAFF
TRBV4-1	12	TRBJ2-7	NA	many	TGCGCCAGCAGCCCGGGCGGGGACACGCAGTACTTC	CASSPGGDTQYF
TRBV6-2/TRBV6-3	19	TRBJ2-3	NA	many	TGTGCCAGCAGTTACTGGGGGACAAAGAATCCGGCGTCCACAGATACGCAGTATTTT	CASSYWGTKNPASTDTQYF
TRBV7-3	15	TRBJ2-3	TRBD2	many	TGTGCCAGCAGCGAACTAGCGGGATCCACAGATACGCAGTATTTT	CASSELAGSTDTQYF
TRBV5-1	15	TRBJ2-7	NA	many	TGCGCCAGCAGCTTGGGGACGGGACAAAACTACGAGCAGTACTTC	CASSLGTGQNYEQYF
TRBV24-1	16	TRBJ2-4	TRBD1	many	TGTGCCACCAGTGACCCTACAGGGGTCGACGGAAACATTCAGTACTTC	CATSDPTGVDGNIQYF
TRBV28	14	TRBJ2-7	TRBD1	many	TGTGCCAGCAGTTCCGGGACAGGTACCTACGAGCAGTACTTC	CASSSGTGTYEQYF
TRBV25-1	15	TRBJ2-3	NA	many	TGTGCCAGCAGTGAATGGGGCAGGGGGGAGGATACGCAGTATTTT	CASSEWGRGEDTQYF
TRBV20-1	16	TRBJ2-7	TRBD1	many	TGCAGTGCTAATACGGTGGGGACAGGGTCGATGTACGAGCAGTACTTC	CSANTVGTGSMYEQYF
TRBV4-1	13	TRBJ2-5	NA	many	TGCGCCAGCAGCCTGGGGGGGCTGGAGACCCAGTACTTC	CASSLGGLETQYF
TRBV29-1	13	TRBJ2-7	TRBD1	many	TGCAGCGCGGGACAGGGGCTCTCCTACGAGCAGTACTTC	CSAGQGLSYEQYF
TRBV29-1	12	TRBJ1-2	NA	many	TGCAGCGGGCTAGGACACCTCTATGGCTACACCTTC	CSGLGHLYGYTF
TRBV5-1	15	TRBJ2-1	NA	many	TGCGCCAGCAGCTTAGGGCTAGCCTCCTACAATGAGCAGTTCTTC	CASSLGLASYNEQFF
TRBV3-1	18	TRBJ2-7	TRBD2	many	TGTGCCAGCAGCCAAGAAGAGACTAGCGGGGGGATCTCCTACGAGCAGTACTTC	CASSQEETSGGISYEQYF
TRBV6-2/TRBV6-3	16	TRBJ2-7	TRBD2	many	TGTGCCAGCAGTCGCGGACTAGCGGGAGCCCTCAGCGAGCAGTACTTC	CASSRGLAGALSEQYF
TRBV7-9	12	TRBJ2-7	TRBD2	medium-sized	TGTGCCAGCAGCACGGGACTACGCGAGCAGTACTTC	CASSTGLREQYF
TRBV4-1	14	TRBJ1-5	NA	many	TGCGCCAGCAGCCAAGACCCTATAATTCAGCCCCAGCATTTT	CASSQDPIIQPQHF
TRBV29-1	13	TRBJ2-1	TRBD2	many	TGCAGCGTTGAAGAGGAGGCGGGAGGTGTCCGGTTCTTC	CSVEEEAGGVRFF
TRBV12-3/TRBV12-4	13	TRBJ1-4	NA	NA	TGTGCCAGCAGTTTGGCGGAGGCGAGGAAACTGTTTTTT	CASSLAEARKLFF